The subject of this entry is one T cell receptor (beta chain). The antigen is not known. The data were taken from a study of OX40 agonist ivuxolimab in advanced cancers. Study overall: The study gave patients intravenous ivuxolimab at 0.01 to 10 mg/kg every 2 weeks. Study-wide results and caveats: Antigens targeted by the expanded peripheral T cells were not determined. Dosing at 0.1 to 3.0 mg/kg was accompanied by clonal expansion of CD4+ and CD8+ blood T cells by week 6.

The assay was immunoSEQ multiplex PCR, and TCRdb's table has in-frame clones only and misses some. This table holds about 64,000 clones, roughly 80% found once. V dropped 2 bases and J dropped 6; count of bases not matched to a gene: 1. CDR1 and CDR2 from the germline V gene are SEHNR and FQNEAQ (reference sequence). This CDR3 comprises 14 residues. Sample: CD4+ or CD8+ T cells sorted from blood, taken in a trial of the OX40 agonist ivuxolimab. This rearrangement joins TRBV7-9 to TRBJ2-1; 10 nucleotides match TRBD2. This receptor was obtained from an adult with an advanced solid tumor such as melanoma, head and neck, liver or kidney cancer. The CDR3 spells CASSLSSGSNEQFF. In nucleotides, the CDR3 is TGTGCCAGCAGCTTATCTAGCGGGAGCAATGAGCAGTTCTTC.